These T cell receptor beta chains were read from a single sample in a study of beta chain features in type 1 diabetes. TCRdb keeps only in-frame clones here, not all; method: immunoSEQ multiplex PCR. Among around 280,000 clones listed, roughly 8% were seen once. Material: central memory CD4+ T cells from blood. The receptors stem from a woman aged 18 to 35 in good health. Each CDR3 is given without its conserved first and last residue.

V gene: TRBV28
CDR3 protein: ASSLSLSIPPYSNQPQH

V gene: TRBV4-1
CDR3 protein: ASSPSVPGETQY

V gene: TRBV7-9
CDR3 protein: ASSLAQTSYEQY

V gene: TRBV11-3
CDR3 protein: ASSLESGLQETQY

V gene: TRBV4-3
CDR3 protein: ASSPPGTSSYNEQF

V gene: TRBV6-1
CDR3 protein: ASKGQGATNEKLF

V gene: TRBV5-5
CDR3 protein: ASSYSGAYGYT

V gene: TRBV11-3
CDR3 protein: ASSRDSGTGELF

V gene: TRBV29-1
CDR3 protein: SVESSGRATQY

V gene: TRBV7-9
CDR3 protein: ASSQTETQY

V gene: TRBV11-2
CDR3 protein: ASSSTRGLAGDTQY

V gene: TRBV4-1
CDR3 protein: ASSRGPLRMNTEAF

V gene: TRBV7-9
CDR3 protein: ASSGRLAGETQY

V gene: TRBV25-1
CDR3 protein: ASSEGLAGGGETQY

V gene: TRBV7-2
CDR3 protein: ASSGQGEKLF

V gene: TRBV4-2
CDR3 protein: ASSQDGLQGRSPLH

V gene: TRBV5-1
CDR3 protein: ASSLASGITKNIQY

V gene: TRBV7-9
CDR3 protein: ASSLGAGDAEAF

V gene: TRBV18
CDR3 protein: ASSQQGSGANVLT

V gene: TRBV2
CDR3 protein: ASRDGRANTEAF

V gene: TRBV6-5
CDR3 protein: ASSTVAVAYEQY

V gene: TRBV11-2
CDR3 protein: ASSLEVIRNEQF